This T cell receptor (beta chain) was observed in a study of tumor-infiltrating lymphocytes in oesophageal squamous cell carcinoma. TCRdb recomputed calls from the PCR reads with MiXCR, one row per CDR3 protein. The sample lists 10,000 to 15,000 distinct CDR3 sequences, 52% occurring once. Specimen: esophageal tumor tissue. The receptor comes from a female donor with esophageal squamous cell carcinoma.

The CDR3 is CASSFQSTLVFEQYF. The CDR3 DNA is TGTGCCAGCAGTTTCCAGAGTACGTTGGTGTTTGAGCAGTACTTC. This chain joins TRBV28 and TRBJ2-7; D gene unclear. The germline V and J ends were trimmed by 3 bases and 7 bases, with 19 bases remaining between them. This CDR3 has 15 amino acids. Germline V gene lookup returns CDR1 MDHEN and CDR2 SYDVKM.